A single sample is the source of the 23 T cell receptor beta chains below, sequenced in a study of blood T cell repertoires in COVID-19. Profiled with immunoSEQ multiplex PCR; TCRdb holds only in-frame clones, not every one. The table shows 300,000 or so clones, with about 90% occurring only once. The sequenced sample was peripheral blood. These receptors originate from a young man who had recovered from COVID-19.

The chain recombines TRBV19 with TRBJ2-3; TRBD1 matches 7 bases. The J segment lost 5 bases and the V segment lost 1 base, leaving 6 bases of the junction unmatched. The CDR3 runs to 15 residues. The V gene's germline CDR1 is LNHDA and CDR2 SQIVND (reference sequence). The CDR3 DNA reads TGTGCCAGTAGTATAGGACAGGGTTTTGGAGATACGCAGTATTTT. Translation gives CASSIGQGFGDTQYF. Drawing the rest from reference TRBV19 and TRBJ2-3, the complete variable domain is DGGITQSPKYLFRKEGQNVTLSCEQNLNHDAMYWYRQDPGQGLRLIYYSQIVNDFQKGDIAEGYSVSREKKESFPLTVTSAQKNPTAFYLCASSIGQGFGDTQYFGPGTRLTVL.

V is TRBV7-2 and J is TRBJ1-4; D uncertain. The CDR3 totals 16 residues. Trimming stripped 1 base from V and 3 bases from J, with 12 bases between. Germline-derived CDR1 and CDR2 are SGHTA and FQGNSA. CDR3 nucleotides: TGTGCCAGCAGCTTAGGGGGAGGAGGCGCTAATGAAAAACTGTTTTTT. This codes for CASSLGGGGANEKLFF.

The V and J genes are TRBV27 and TRBJ2-7, with 10 nucleotides matching TRBD2. This CDR3 spans 16 amino acids. The trim removed 5 bases at V and 1 base at J, leaving 8 bases unmatched. Germline V CDR1 and CDR2: MNHEY, SMNVEV (reference sequence). The CDR3: CASSLGPSGSSYEQYF. The CDR3 DNA reads as TGTGCCAGCAGTCTTGGGCCTAGCGGGAGTTCCTACGAGCAGTACTTC.

Details on this clone: Other nucleotide sequences from this sample produce the same CDR3. The rearrangement uses TRBV9 and TRBJ2-7; 9 bases agree with TRBD1. Germline CDR1 reads SGDLS; CDR2 reads YYNGEE. The CDR3 spans 15 residues. Germline trimming cut 3 bases from V and 1 base from J; bases unmatched to any gene: 5. Here the CDR3 DNA reads TGTGCCAGCAGCGCAGGACAGGGGAGGTCCTACGAGCAGTACTTC. Translating gives CASSAGQGRSYEQYF. Supplemented by reference TRBV9 and TRBJ2-7, the full variable domain reads DSGVTQTPKHLITATGQRVTLRCSPRSGDLSVYWYQQSLDQGLQFLIQYYNGEERAKGNILERFSAQQFPDLHSELNLSSLELGDSALYFCASSAGQGRSYEQYFGPGTRLTVT.

CDR3 sequence (DNA): TGTGCCAGCAGCGTAGGAGGCGGGAGGAGCTCCTACGAGCAGTACTTC. This gives the protein CASSVGGGRSSYEQYF. V is TRBV9 and J is TRBJ2-7; 8 nucleotides line up with TRBD2. This CDR3 is built from 16 residues. In germline, CDR1 is SGDLS, CDR2 YYNGEE. Germline trimming cut 0 bases from V and 0 bases from J; bases unmatched to any gene: 5.

The rearrangement links TRBV7-2 to TRBJ1-4; D is unresolved. CDR1 and CDR2 (germline): SGHTA, FQGNSA. The CDR3 has 13 amino acids. Trimming removed 5 bases from V and 7 bases from J, with 11 bases in between. CDR3 region: CASSKRGSEKLFF. In nucleotides, the CDR3 is TGTGCCAGCAGCAAACGTGGGAGTGAAAAACTGTTTTTT. The full variable domain, rest sourced from reference TRBV7-2 and TRBJ1-4, is GAGVSQSPSNKVTEKGKDVELRCDPISGHTALYWYRQSLGQGLEFLIYFQGNSAPDKSGLPSDRFSAERTGGSVSTLTIQRTQQEDSAVYLCASSKRGSEKLFFGSGTQLSVL.

The chain has TRBV29-1 and TRBJ1-3; D gene uncertain. In germline, CDR1 is SQVTM, CDR2 ANQGSEA. Trimming removed 0 bases from V and 4 bases from J, with 13 bases in between. This CDR3 is 15 amino acids long. Here the CDR3 reads CSVEDLGGLGNTIYF. In nucleotides, the CDR3 is TGCAGCGTTGAAGATTTGGGCGGGCTCGGAAACACCATATATTTT.

The rearrangement uses TRBV6-5 and TRBJ1-3; D ambiguous. Germline V gene sequence: CDR1 MNHEY, CDR2 SVGAGI. The CDR3 totals 15 residues. V was clipped by 0 bases and J by 2 bases, with 8 bases between them. CDR3 sequence reads: CASSYSRFTGNTIYF. The CDR3 DNA reads as TGTGCCAGCAGTTACTCGAGGTTTACTGGAAACACCATATATTTT.

J is TRBJ2-1 and V is TRBV4-1; 11 bases fit TRBD1. The CDR3 consists of 15 residues. After removal of 3 bases from V and 6 bases from J, the junction contained 4 bases not matched to a gene. The germline V gene has CDR1 MGHRA and CDR2 YSYEKL. CDR3 sequence: CASSHPGTGGNEQFF. The CDR3 coding sequence is TGCGCCAGCAGCCATCCCGGGACAGGGGGCAATGAGCAGTTCTTC.

The chain links TRBV5-1 to TRBJ2-2, with a weak D call TRBD1 (6 bases). The CDR3 spans 18 residues. Germline CDR1 reads SGHRS; CDR2 reads YFSETQ. Trimming took off 4 bases at V and 0 bases at J, with 19 bases between the two ends. The CDR3 loop is CASSHGRTGYSNTGELFF. In DNA, the CDR3 is TGCGCCAGCAGCCACGGACGTACAGGGTATTCGAACACCGGGGAGCTGTTTTTT.

V gene TRBV27 combines with J gene TRBJ2-7; TRBD2 is a possible D gene (7 bases). CDR1 and CDR2 from the germline V gene are MNHEY and SMNVEV (reference sequence). The CDR3 sequence is 13 residues long. V lost 10 bases, J lost 0 bases, and 13 bases lay in between. The DNA for the CDR3 is TGTGCCACGGGAAGGGGGGGCTCCTACGAGCAGTACTTC. It codes for CATGRGGSYEQYF.

The chain is built from TRBV6-5 and TRBJ1-2, with a tentative D call TRBD1 (5 bases). The CDR3 runs 16 residues. CDR1 and CDR2 (germline): MNHEY, SVGAGI. Trimming took 2 bases from V and 0 from J, leaving 13 bases between them. CDR3 coding DNA: TGTGCCAGCAGTTACCTATACAGGAGCCCTAACTATGGCTACACCTTC. Encoded protein: CASSYLYRSPNYGYTF.

This sequence joins TRBV19 and TRBJ1-4; TRBD1 matches 9 bases. This CDR3 contains 14 residues. Germline lookup yields CDR1 LNHDA and CDR2 SQIVND (reference sequence). J lost 8 bases, V lost 8 bases, and 9 bases had no gene match. The chain's CDR3 is CASHPGQGGEKLFF. CDR3 coding DNA: TGTGCCAGTCACCCGGGACAGGGAGGCGAAAAACTGTTTTTT.

The V gene is TRBV7-3, the J gene TRBJ2-3; TRBD2 matches 12 bases. Losses at the gene ends were 4 bases for V and 4 bases for J; bases not matched to a gene: 6. CDR1 and CDR2 from the germline V gene are SGHTA and FQGTGA. The CDR3 runs 16 residues. CDR3 in amino acids: CASSSGLAGRADTQYF. The CDR3 DNA is TGTGCCAGCAGCTCCGGACTAGCGGGACGAGCAGATACGCAGTATTTT.

The V and J genes are TRBV7-8 and TRBJ1-5; D is unclear. Trimming left V 1 base short and J 9 bases short, with 10 bases between. The CDR3 consists of 13 residues. Germline V gene lookup returns CDR1 SGHVS and CDR2 FQNEAQ. CDR3 residues: CASSLGGIGPQHF. CDR3 DNA: TGTGCCAGCAGCTTAGGCGGCATAGGGCCCCAGCATTTT.

The chain uses TRBV5-1 and TRBJ2-3, with 8 bases aligning to TRBD2. The CDR3 has 16 amino acids. Per germline, CDR1 SGHRS and CDR2 YFSETQ. Trimming cost V 4 bases and J 4 bases; bases outside gene matches: 11. CDR3 in DNA: TGCGCCAGCAGCCAAACCGGGACTAGAGTCCCAGATACGCAGTATTTT. Its translation is CASSQTGTRVPDTQYF.

J is TRBJ2-7 and V is TRBV4-1; D remains unclear. This CDR3 has 13 amino acids. The germline V gene encodes CDR1 MGHRA and CDR2 YSYEKL. The V end lost 3 bases, the J end lost 0 bases, and 6 bases lay between the germline ends. The CDR3 DNA sequence: TGCGCCAGCAGCCATACGGGCTCCTACGAGCAGTACTTC. Translation gives CASSHTGSYEQYF.

V gene TRBV9 combines with J gene TRBJ2-7; 9 bases line up with TRBD1. J gave up 2 bases and V 4 bases, and 7 bases lay outside the gene matches. The CDR3 consists of 15 residues. CDR1 SGDLS and CDR2 YYNGEE come from the germline V gene. DNA of the CDR3: TGTGCCAGCAGCCCCCCGGGGGACAGGGCCTACGAGCAGTACTTC. Amino acids: CASSPPGDRAYEQYF.

CDR3 region: CASSPDGGNTGELFF. The CDR3 coding sequence is TGTGCCAGCAGCCCCGACGGGGGTAACACCGGGGAGCTGTTTTTT. The V gene is TRBV7-3, the J gene TRBJ2-2; weak D call: TRBD2 (6 bases). The CDR3 contains 15 residues. CDR1 is SGHTA and CDR2 is FQGTGA in the germline V gene. The V gene lost 5 bases and the J gene lost 2 bases, with 12 bases spanning the gap.

This rearrangement joins TRBV27 to TRBJ2-1; possibly TRBD1 for D (5 bases). Per the germline V gene, CDR1 is MNHEY and CDR2 is SMNVEV (reference sequence). V gave up 8 bases and J gave up 4 bases, with 12 bases separating them. CDR3 length: 13 residues. Written as DNA, the CDR3 is TGTGCCAGCGGGGCGACAGAGTACAATGAGCAGTTCTTC. Protein: CASGATEYNEQFF.

The chain uses TRBV27 and TRBJ2-7; 7 bases align to TRBD1. The junction had 7 bases not matched to a gene; V was cut back by 2 bases and J by 0 bases. Germline V gives CDR1 MNHEY, CDR2 SMNVEV (reference sequence). The CDR3 extends over 16 amino acids. The CDR3 region is CASSLLGAGGSYEQYF. The CDR3 region has the DNA TGTGCCAGCAGTTTACTTGGGGCAGGGGGCTCCTACGAGCAGTACTTC.

The chain is built from TRBV10-1 and TRBJ1-4, with 9 bases fitting TRBD1. V trimming: 3 bases; J trimming: 0 bases; junction bases outside the gene matches: 17. Germline V CDR1 and CDR2: WNHNN, SYGVQD (reference sequence). The CDR3 sequence is 21 residues long. The CDR3 loop is CASSEPTPGTGQLATNEKLFF. The CDR3 DNA is TGCGCCAGCAGTGAACCTACGCCGGGGACAGGGCAACTCGCAACTAATGAAAAACTGTTTTTT.

The V call is TRBV9, the J call TRBJ2-2; D perhaps matches TRBD2 (5 bases). The V gene's germline CDR1 is SGDLS and CDR2 YYNGEE. V lost 0 bases and J lost 3, with 12 bases in between. The CDR3 runs 16 residues. In nucleotides, the CDR3 is TGTGCCAGCAGCGTAGCTAGCCTAGCAGACACCGGGGAGCTGTTTTTT. Amino acids: CASSVASLADTGELFF.